This paragraph covers one T cell receptor beta chain sequence. Antigen unknown. This sample was taken from a study of beta chain features in type 1 diabetes. Study-level points and caveats: Type 1 diabetes patients had TCRB CDR3s that were shorter (moderately but significantly so) in all four CD4+ subsets.

The isolated RNA, all of it, was reverse transcribed, so expressed TCRB transcripts were what got sequenced. Measured with immunoSEQ multiplex PCR; TCRdb has only the in-frame clones, and not every one. The sample shows around 240,000 clones, more than 65% of them seen only once. Germline assignment: CDR1 GTSNPN and CDR2 SVGIG (reference sequence). This CDR3 comprises 16 residues. Trimming removed 2 bases from V and 2 bases from J; junction bases left unmatched: 6. The clonotype was recovered from a man aged 25-45 years in good health. The V and J genes are TRBV30 and TRBJ2-3; 11 nucleotides align to TRBD2. Sequencing was done on a sample of naive CD4+ T cells from blood. The CDR3 nucleotides are TGTGCCTGGAGTCCCGGGACTAGCGGAACCACAGATACGCAGTATTTT. Protein sequence: CAWSPGTSGTTDTQYF. The complete variable domain, with remaining parts taken from reference TRBV30 and TRBJ2-3, reads SQTIHQWPATLVQPVGSPLSLECTVEGTSNPNLYWYRQAAGRGLQLLFYSVGIGQISSEVPQNLSASRPQDRQFILSSKKLLLSDSGFYLCAWSPGTSGTTDTQYFGPGTRLTVL.